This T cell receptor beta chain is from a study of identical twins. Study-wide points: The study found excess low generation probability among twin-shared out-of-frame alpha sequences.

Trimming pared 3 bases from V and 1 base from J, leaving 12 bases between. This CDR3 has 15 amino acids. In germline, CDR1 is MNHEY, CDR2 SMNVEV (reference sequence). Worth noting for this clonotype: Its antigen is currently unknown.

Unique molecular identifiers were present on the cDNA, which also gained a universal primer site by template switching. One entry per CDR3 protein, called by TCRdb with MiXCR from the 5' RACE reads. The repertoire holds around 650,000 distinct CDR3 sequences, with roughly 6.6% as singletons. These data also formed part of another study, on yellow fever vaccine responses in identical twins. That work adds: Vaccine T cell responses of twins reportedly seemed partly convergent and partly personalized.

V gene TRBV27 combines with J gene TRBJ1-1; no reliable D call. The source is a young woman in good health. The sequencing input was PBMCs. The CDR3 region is CASSFRAAGNTEAFF. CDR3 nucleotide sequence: TGTGCCAGCAGTTTTAGGGCGGCAGGGAACACTGAAGCTTTCTTT.